One and the same sample provided the 29 T cell receptor beta chains below, sequenced in a study of cytomegalovirus exposure and HLA in healthy donors. The method was immunoSEQ multiplex PCR; TCRdb's version includes in-frame clones alone and lacks a portion of them. The data show around 160,000 clones, less than 95% seen once. Sequencing was carried out using PBMCs. The receptors originated from a woman aged 18 to 35 in good health and CMV-seropositive.

This clone was recorded only once. The CDR3, as DNA: TGTGCCAGCGGGGGGGCCCTCACCGGGGAGCTGTTTTTT. It codes for CASGGALTGELFF. The rearrangement links TRBV19 to TRBJ2-2; 8 nucleotides match TRBD2. Germline V CDR1 and CDR2: LNHDA, SQIVND (reference sequence). J lost 4 bases, V lost 9 bases, and 4 bases had no gene match. The CDR3 covers 13 residues.

This clone appeared once. This chain connects TRBV11-2 to TRBJ2-2; possibly TRBD2 for D (6 bases). V shed 3 bases and J shed 0 bases, with 14 bases lying between them. CDR3 size: 17 residues. CDR1 and CDR2 from the germline V gene are SGHAT and FQNNGV. The DNA of the CDR3 is TGTGCCAGCAGCTTTACGGGGGTCAGATCGAACACCGGGGAGCTGTTTTTT. This encodes CASSFTGVRSNTGELFF.

The J gene is TRBJ1-2, the V gene TRBV2; D unresolved. V lost 4 bases to trimming and J lost 7 bases, with 13 bases between them. This CDR3 is 13 amino acids long. Germline V gives CDR1 SNHLY, CDR2 FYNNEI. In nucleotides, the CDR3 is TGTGCCAGCAGTGCGGGGTCCTTGGGTGGCTACACCTTC. Translation gives CASSAGSLGGYTF.

The chain joins TRBV4-2 to TRBJ2-2; 8 positions agree with TRBD1. Trimming removed 0 bases from V and 6 bases from J; junction bases left unmatched: 9. CDR1 LGHNA and CDR2 YNFKEQ come from the germline V gene. The CDR3 spans 17 residues. The CDR3 loop reads CASSQDRLGQVAGELFF. For the CDR3, the DNA is TGTGCCAGCAGCCAAGATAGGTTGGGACAGGTTGCCGGGGAGCTGTTTTTT.

The chain has TRBV11-2 and TRBJ2-3, with 11 positions matching TRBD2. V dropped 0 bases and J dropped 6; count of bases not matched to a gene: 8. The germline CDR1 and CDR2 sequences are SGHAT and FQNNGV. The CDR3 has 17 residues. CDR3 sequence: CASSLDFRTSGRDTQYF. The CDR3 nucleotides are TGTGCCAGCAGCTTAGATTTCCGGACTAGCGGGCGGGATACGCAGTATTTT.

The chain links TRBV7-6 to TRBJ2-7; a possible D gene is TRBD1 (6 bases). Germline assignment: CDR1 SGHVS and CDR2 FNYEAQ. The CDR3 is 16 amino acids. Trimming pared 1 base from V and 3 bases from J, leaving 16 bases between. The CDR3 bases are TGTGCCAGCAGCTTAGTGGGGGCAGAGGAAGGCTACGAGCAGTACTTC. As protein: CASSLVGAEEGYEQYF.

This sequence joins TRBV7-9 and TRBJ2-1; D may be TRBD2 (5 bases). This CDR3 region has 17 residues. The V gene lost 4 bases and the J gene lost 5 bases, with 21 bases spanning the gap. Germline CDR1 is SEHNR and CDR2 is FQNEAQ (reference sequence). CDR3 sequence reads: CASSSLLKEVENNEQFF. DNA of the CDR3: TGTGCCAGCAGCTCCCTTCTGAAGGAGGTAGAGAACAATGAGCAGTTCTTC. Based on the CDR3 plus reference TRBV7-9 and TRBJ2-1, the full variable domain is DTGVSQNPRHKITKRGQNVTFRCDPISEHNRLYWYRQTLGQGPEFLTYFQNEAQLEKSRLLSDRFSAERPKGSFSTLEIQRTEQGDSAMYLCASSSLLKEVENNEQFFGPGTRLTVL.

The chain employs TRBV11-2 and TRBJ1-2; D is possibly TRBD1 (5 bases). The CDR3 runs to 13 residues. The V gene's germline CDR1 is SGHAT and CDR2 FQNNGV. The germline V and J ends were trimmed by 0 bases and 7 bases, with 9 bases remaining between them. This chain's CDR3 is CASSLERGSGYTF. DNA for the CDR3: TGTGCCAGCAGCTTAGAGCGGGGCTCTGGCTACACCTTC.

This clone was seen a few times. This chain uses TRBV11-2 with TRBJ2-7; D possibly corresponds to TRBD1 (6 bases). The CDR3 totals 14 residues. The germline V gene has CDR1 SGHAT and CDR2 FQNNGV. The V gene lost 5 bases and the J gene lost 1 base, with 12 bases spanning the gap. The DNA for the CDR3 is TGTGCCAGCAGCACCCGACAGGTTTCCTACGAGCAGTACTTC. Translating gives CASSTRQVSYEQYF.

The J gene is TRBJ2-5, the V gene TRBV11-2; perhaps TRBD1 as D (6 bases). The V gene's germline CDR1 is SGHAT and CDR2 FQNNGV. The CDR3 runs to 16 residues. Trimming cost V 0 bases and J 5 bases, with 16 bases left between them. This CDR3 reads CASSLDRWRRGETQYF. In DNA form, the CDR3 reads TGTGCCAGCAGCTTAGACAGGTGGCGTAGGGGGGAGACCCAGTACTTC.

The chain recombines TRBV6-1 with TRBJ1-5; D might be TRBD1 (6 bases). CDR1 MNHNS and CDR2 SASEGT come from the germline V gene. This CDR3 is 15 amino acids long. V lost 5 bases and J lost 3, with 14 bases in between. Written as DNA, the CDR3 is TGTGCCAGCAGTATCCTACAGGGTACCAATCAGCCCCAGCATTTT. The encoded protein is CASSILQGTNQPQHF.

The chain links TRBV7-8 to TRBJ2-3; 11 bases are shared with TRBD1. CDR1 is SGHVS and CDR2 is FQNEAQ in the germline V gene. There are 14 residues in the CDR3. The J segment lost 5 bases and the V segment lost 8 bases, leaving 6 bases of the junction unmatched. The CDR3: CASLDRGRVDTQYF. CDR3 bases: TGTGCCAGCTTGGACAGGGGGCGAGTAGATACGCAGTATTTT.

The rearrangement joins TRBV27 to TRBJ1-2, with 8 bases that match TRBD1. The CDR3 spans 17 residues. Germline values: CDR1 MNHEY, CDR2 SMNVEV (reference sequence). The V segment lost 0 bases and the J segment 4 bases; nucleotides outside the gene matches: 10. The CDR3 region is CASSLSFQGALFYGYTF. In DNA, the CDR3 is TGTGCCAGCAGTTTATCCTTCCAGGGGGCGCTTTTCTATGGCTACACCTTC.

This rearrangement joins TRBV15 to TRBJ1-3, with D perhaps TRBD1 (6 bases). CDR1 is LNHNV, CDR2 YYDKDF, per germline (reference sequence). The V end was cut by 0 bases, the J end by 6 bases, with 6 bases between. This CDR3 spans 13 amino acids. CDR3 bases: TGTGCCACCAGCAGAGAGGGGGCAAACACCATATATTTT. Protein sequence: CATSREGANTIYF. Drawing the rest from reference TRBV15 and TRBJ1-3, the complete variable domain is DAMVIQNPRYQVTQFGKPVTLSCSQTLNHNVMYWYQQKSSQAPKLLFHYYDKDFNNEADTPDNFQSRRPNTSFCFLDIRSPGLGDTAMYLCATSREGANTIYFGEGSWLTVV.

The chain uses TRBV7-7 and TRBJ2-1; D is ambiguous. With 3 bases removed from V and 4 bases from J, the gap between germline ends came to 13 bases. The germline V gene has CDR1 SSHAT and CDR2 FNYEAQ (reference sequence). The CDR3 contains 15 residues. The CDR3 bases are TGTGCCAGCAGCTTCCTCGTCCACAAGTACAATGAGCAGTTCTTC. Its translation is CASSFLVHKYNEQFF.

The chain links TRBV19 to TRBJ1-2; 7 bases agree with TRBD1. Germline CDR1 reads LNHDA; CDR2 reads SQIVND (reference sequence). The ends lost 5 bases at V and 3 bases at J; junction bases unmatched: 6. The length of the CDR3 is 14 residues. The CDR3 loop is CASSRQGAYYGYTF. CDR3 nucleotides: TGTGCCAGTAGTCGACAGGGCGCATACTATGGCTACACCTTC.

V usage is TRBV18 and J usage is TRBJ1-1; D may be TRBD1 (6 bases). The CDR3 has 15 amino acids. Germline CDR1 is KGHSH and CDR2 is LQKENI. The V end lost 1 base, the J end lost 4 bases, and 13 bases lay between the germline ends. CDR3 residues: CASSPRGGVGTEAFF. CDR3 sequence (DNA): TGTGCCAGCTCACCACGGGGGGGCGTCGGCACTGAAGCTTTCTTT.

The rearrangement links TRBV6-6 to TRBJ1-2; 11 bases are shared with TRBD1. This CDR3 is 14 amino acids long. The V gene's germline CDR1 is MNHNY and CDR2 SVGAGI (reference sequence). J was trimmed by 4 bases and V by 5 bases; bases with no gene match: 3. CDR3 sequence (DNA): TGTGCCAGCAGTCCCGGGACAGGGGGCTATGGCTACACCTTC. Protein product: CASSPGTGGYGYTF.

The V and J genes are TRBV7-3 and TRBJ2-3, with 7 bases identical to TRBD2. The CDR3 covers 13 residues. The J segment lost 3 bases and the V segment lost 4 bases, leaving 1 base of the junction unmatched. Germline V gene lookup returns CDR1 SGHTA and CDR2 FQGTGA. CDR3 loop: CASSSGRTDTQYF. CDR3 DNA sequence: TGTGCCAGCAGCTCCGGGAGGACAGATACGCAGTATTTT.

This clone was observed once. The chain combines TRBV5-4 with TRBJ1-1, with D unresolved. The CDR3 runs to 16 residues. Germline V gene sequence: CDR1 SGHNT, CDR2 YYREEE (reference sequence). The V end was cut by 0 bases, the J end by 4 bases, with 16 bases between. The CDR3 is CASSLGGIGGSTEAFF. DNA of the CDR3: TGTGCCAGCAGCTTGGGTGGCATAGGAGGGAGCACTGAAGCTTTCTTT.

V is TRBV11-2 and J is TRBJ1-2; 8 bases match TRBD1. J was trimmed by 3 bases and V by 0 bases; bases with no gene match: 0. CDR1 is SGHAT, CDR2 FQNNGV, per germline. The CDR3 is made up of 14 amino acids. CDR3 protein: CASSLEQGDYGYTF. Here the CDR3 DNA reads TGTGCCAGCAGCTTAGAACAGGGGGACTATGGCTACACCTTC.

The V and J genes are TRBV7-2 and TRBJ2-1, with D possibly being TRBD2 (7 bases). Looked up from germline, CDR1 is SGHTA and CDR2 is FQGNSA. V dropped 3 bases and J dropped 9 bases, with 15 bases sitting between them. This CDR3 spans 14 amino acids. Here the CDR3 DNA reads TGTGCCAGCAGCTTCGTGGGGGGGCGGGCTGAGCAGTTCTTC. As protein: CASSFVGGRAEQFF.

The gene calls are TRBV4-2 and TRBJ2-5; D gene ambiguous. Germline CDR1 LGHNA, CDR2 YNFKEQ. CDR3 length equals 13 residues. V lost 6 bases, J lost 2 bases, and 10 bases lay in between. CDR3 DNA: TGTGCCAGCAGTCTTCTCCGTCAAGAGACCCAGTACTTC. Its translation: CASSLLRQETQYF.

In its sample, this clone was seen once. This chain links TRBV7-9 with TRBJ1-5; a possible D gene is TRBD1 (6 bases). The germline CDR1 and CDR2 sequences are SEHNR and FQNEAQ (reference sequence). The CDR3 spans 13 residues. Trimming shortened V by 5 bases and J by 7 bases, and 12 bases separated the two germline ends. CDR3 protein: CASSRTGTQPQHF. CDR3 in DNA: TGTGCCAGCAGCCGTACAGGGACCCAGCCCCAGCATTTT.

This clone was counted a single time. The V and J genes are TRBV6-6 and TRBJ1-1; 7 nucleotides agree with TRBD1. The CDR3 sequence is 12 residues long. Germline lookup yields CDR1 MNHNY and CDR2 SVGAGI (reference sequence). Trimming took 6 bases from V and 10 from J; bases not matched to a gene: 8. The CDR3 DNA reads TGTGCCAGCAGGCACGGGACAGCTCTAGCTTTCTTT. This encodes CASRHGTALAFF.

The chain has TRBV7-8 and TRBJ2-7; possible D gene TRBD1, 5 bases. Germline values: CDR1 SGHVS, CDR2 FQNEAQ. V was cut by 4 bases and J by 0 bases, with 16 bases left in between. The CDR3 loop spans 16 amino acids. In nucleotides, the CDR3 is TGTGCCAGCAGCTCACGTCAGGGCCTGGACTCCTACGAGCAGTACTTC. Its translation is CASSSRQGLDSYEQYF. The entire variable domain, with the rest obtained from reference TRBV7-8 and TRBJ2-7, is as follows: GAGVSQSPRYKVAKRGQDVALRCDPISGHVSLFWYQQALGQGPEFLTYFQNEAQLDKSGLPSDRFFAERPEGSVSTLKIQRTQQEDSAVYLCASSSRQGLDSYEQYFGPGTRLTVT.

V and J are TRBV18 and TRBJ2-7; D might be TRBD1 (6 bases). Germline-derived CDR1 and CDR2 are KGHSH and LQKENI. The CDR3 contains 14 residues. Trimming pared 2 bases from V and 5 bases from J, leaving 13 bases between. Here the CDR3 reads CASSPKTGTHEQYF. CDR3 DNA sequence: TGTGCCAGCTCACCAAAAACAGGGACCCACGAGCAGTACTTC.

This rearrangement joins TRBV6-1 to TRBJ2-3; D remains unclear. The ends were cut back, 1 base at V and 4 bases at J, with 12 bases in the middle. Germline CDR1 is MNHNS and CDR2 is SASEGT. CDR3 length: 15 residues. CDR3 sequence reads: CASSEGQPGSDTQYF. In DNA form, the CDR3 reads TGTGCCAGCAGTGAAGGGCAGCCAGGATCAGATACGCAGTATTTT.

This rearrangement joins TRBV15 to TRBJ2-1; D may be TRBD2 (5 bases). This CDR3 region has 14 residues. Trimming stripped 3 bases from V and 6 bases from J, with 12 bases between. From germline, CDR1 is LNHNV and CDR2 YYDKDF (reference sequence). The CDR3 nucleotides read TGTGCCACCAGCAGGTTGGACTCGCCCAATGAGCAGTTCTTC. As protein: CATSRLDSPNEQFF.